Following are 27 T cell receptor beta chains from one sample sequenced in a study of cytomegalovirus exposure and HLA in healthy donors. The PCR contained 60 Vbeta and 13 Jbeta primers. TCRdb's table, derived via immunoSEQ multiplex PCR, lists solely in-frame clones and lacks some. The profile shows 85,000 to 100,000 clones, around nine tenths of them singletons. Sample: PBMCs. Receptor source: a man aged 25 to 40 in good health and CMV-seropositive.

DNA of the CDR3: TGTGCCAGCCGCCGTGGGGGCGGTAAGGTCACTGAGCAGTTCTTC. Translating gives CASRRGGGKVTEQFF. V gene TRBV6-5 combines with J gene TRBJ2-1; the D gene is possibly TRBD1 (6 bases). Germline V gene data show CDR1 as MNHEY and CDR2 as SVGAGI. V was shortened by 8 bases and J by 9 bases, with 23 bases between the two germline ends. CDR3 length: 15 residues.

The rearrangement links TRBV5-5 to TRBJ2-1, with D perhaps matching TRBD2 (6 bases). Germline V CDR1 and CDR2: SGHKS, YYEKEE (reference sequence). The CDR3 has 12 amino acids. V dropped 1 base and J dropped 8 bases, with 7 bases sitting between them. The CDR3 DNA sequence: TGTGCCAGCAGCTTGATAGCGGATGAGCAGTTCTTC. It specifies CASSLIADEQFF.

The V call is TRBV18, the J call TRBJ1-5, with 7 nucleotides matching TRBD1. With V trimmed by 1 base and J by 7 bases, 7 bases remained unmatched. The germline CDR1 and CDR2 sequences are KGHSH and LQKENI. This CDR3 has 15 amino acids. The CDR3 coding sequence is TGTGCCAGCTCACCACGAGGACAGGAGGGGCAGCCCCAGCATTTT. Translating it yields CASSPRGQEGQPQHF.

The V gene is TRBV5-1, the J gene TRBJ1-1, with D unclear. This CDR3 has 14 amino acids. V gave up 3 bases and J gave up 2 bases, with 11 bases separating them. CDR1 and CDR2 (germline): SGHRS, YFSETQ. The CDR3 DNA reads as TGCGCCAGCAGCTCGGTAGGGAGTAACACTGAAGCTTTCTTT. Residues: CASSSVGSNTEAFF.

This chain connects TRBV6-1 to TRBJ1-5; maybe TRBD1 (6 bases). Germline V gene data show CDR1 as MNHNS and CDR2 as SASEGT. This CDR3 is built from 15 residues. Trimming cost V 0 bases and J 7 bases, with 13 bases left between them. The CDR3 is CASSEAPGGRQPQHF. As DNA, the CDR3 is TGTGCCAGCAGTGAAGCGCCGGGGGGCCGACAGCCCCAGCATTTT.

This chain joins TRBV7-8 and TRBJ1-1, with D possibly TRBD1 on 6 matching bases. Germline lookup yields CDR1 SGHVS and CDR2 FQNEAQ. The CDR3 is 17 residues long. V lost 3 bases, J lost 0 bases, and 17 bases lay in between. CDR3 sequence (DNA): TGTGCCAGCAGCTTTAAGCGCATAACAGGGATGAACACTGAAGCTTTCTTT. Translating gives CASSFKRITGMNTEAFF. The whole variable domain, filled in from reference TRBV7-8 and TRBJ1-1, reads GAGVSQSPRYKVAKRGQDVALRCDPISGHVSLFWYQQALGQGPEFLTYFQNEAQLDKSGLPSDRFFAERPEGSVSTLKIQRTQQEDSAVYLCASSFKRITGMNTEAFFGQGTRLTVV.

The chain employs TRBV14 and TRBJ2-7; D is uncertain. Germline-derived CDR1 and CDR2 are SGHDN and FVKESK. Deletions cut 0 bases from V and 0 bases from J, with 6 bases between. The CDR3 consists of 14 residues. In nucleotides, the CDR3 is TGTGCCAGCAGCCAAGAGTACAACTCCTACGAGCAGTACTTC. Translation gives CASSQEYNSYEQYF.

The chain has TRBV15 and TRBJ2-7, with 7 bases that match TRBD1. The CDR3 consists of 15 residues. V was clipped by 3 bases and J by 2 bases; unmatched bases: 7. Germline V gives CDR1 LNHNV, CDR2 YYDKDF (reference sequence). CDR3 DNA: TGTGCCACCAGCAGCTCTGAGGACAGGACCTACGAGCAGTACTTC. This translates into CATSSSEDRTYEQYF.

The V gene is TRBV27, the J gene TRBJ2-7; TRBD2 matches at 10 bases. V was clipped by 8 bases and J by 3 bases; unmatched bases: 10. CDR1 and CDR2 (germline): MNHEY, SMNVEV (reference sequence). This CDR3 spans 15 amino acids. The CDR3 DNA sequence: TGTGCCAGCCTACCTCGAGCGGGAGGGGTCTACGAGCAGTACTTC. Protein sequence: CASLPRAGGVYEQYF.

In the case of this clone: The conserved final phenylalanine or tryptophan is absent from the CDR3, which likely points to a read error. J is TRBJ1-2 and V is TRBV11-2, with D possibly matching TRBD1 (6 bases). Trimming stripped 5 bases from V and 6 bases from J, with 10 bases between. CDR1 and CDR2 from the germline V gene are SGHAT and FQNNGV. The CDR3 consists of 12 residues. The CDR3 is CASSREGDGYTL. CDR3 bases: TGTGCCAGCAGCCGCGAGGGGGATGGCTACACCCTC.

This rearrangement joins TRBV5-6 to TRBJ1-5, with D hard to call. Deletions cut 2 bases from V and 0 bases from J, with 15 bases between. This CDR3 has 17 residues. Germline-derived CDR1 and CDR2 are SGHDT and YYEEEE. As DNA, the CDR3 is TGTGCCAGCAGCTTCCGAAGAGAACTCTATAGCAATCAGCCCCAGCATTTT. Translated, it gives CASSFRRELYSNQPQHF.

The J gene is TRBJ1-5, the V gene TRBV5-1; weak D call: TRBD1 (6 bases). The CDR3 has 15 residues. V was pared by 0 bases and J by 2 bases, with 9 bases between. Germline V gene lookup returns CDR1 SGHRS and CDR2 YFSETQ. CDR3 sequence reads: CASSLGTDGNQPQHF. The DNA of the CDR3 is TGCGCCAGCAGCTTGGGGACAGACGGCAATCAGCCCCAGCATTTT. The variable domain in full, with the rest retrieved from reference TRBV5-1 and TRBJ1-5, is KAGVTQTPRYLIKTRGQQVTLSCSPISGHRSVSWYQQTPGQGLQFLFEYFSETQRNKGNFPGRFSGRQFSNSRSEMNVSTLELGDSALYLCASSLGTDGNQPQHFGDGTRLSIL.

The rearrangement uses TRBV7-3 and TRBJ2-5, with D perhaps matching TRBD2 (7 bases). Germline-derived CDR1 and CDR2 are SGHTA and FQGTGA. The length of the CDR3 is 16 residues. The germline V and J ends were trimmed by 5 bases and 2 bases, with 18 bases remaining between them. This chain's CDR3 is CASSPRGGGGQETQYF. As DNA, the CDR3 is TGTGCCAGCAGCCCCCGCGGGGGAGGGGGACAAGAGACCCAGTACTTC.

Here the CDR3 reads CASSLYSGANYGYTF. Written as DNA, the CDR3 is TGTGCCAGCAGCCTATACAGTGGTGCAAACTATGGCTACACCTTC. The chain recombines TRBV6-5 with TRBJ1-2; no clear D gene. Per the germline V gene, CDR1 is MNHEY and CDR2 is SVGAGI. Trimming stripped 6 bases from V and 2 bases from J, with 16 bases between. The CDR3 runs to 15 residues.

V is TRBV5-1 and J is TRBJ2-5; 8 bases map to TRBD2. The CDR3 is 15 amino acids. Germline CDR1 is SGHRS and CDR2 is YFSETQ. Losses at the gene ends were 0 bases for V and 1 base for J; bases not matched to a gene: 2. The CDR3 DNA reads TGCGCCAGCAGCTTGGCCAGCGGGGGCCAAGAGACCCAGTACTTC. It specifies CASSLASGGQETQYF.

The chain has TRBV12-2 and TRBJ1-4; the D call TRBD1 from the table was never checked on the DNA. TRBV12-2 is marked as a pseudogene. There are 16 residues in the CDR3. The CDR3 loop reads CASRLAKDRGNEKLFF. The CDR3 DNA follows: TGTGCAAGTCGCTTAGCGAAGGACAGGGGAAATGAAAAACTGTTTTTT.

This chain joins TRBV7-2 and TRBJ2-3; TRBD2 matches 14 bases. The V gene's germline CDR1 is SGHTA and CDR2 FQGNSA. Unmatched junction bases numbered 5, after V lost 6 bases and J lost 3 bases. This CDR3 is 16 amino acids long. CDR3: CASSSGLAGVTDTQYF. The CDR3 nucleotides are TGTGCCAGCAGTTCGGGACTAGCGGGAGTAACAGATACGCAGTATTTT.

The chain combines TRBV11-3 with TRBJ2-1, with 7 bases lining up with TRBD2. CDR3 length: 15 residues. V was clipped by 0 bases and J by 2 bases; unmatched bases: 1. CDR1 SGHNT and CDR2 YENEEA come from the germline V gene. In DNA form, the CDR3 reads TGTGCCAGCAGCTTAGACGGGACTACCTACAATGAGCAGTTCTTC. Protein: CASSLDGTTYNEQFF.

The rearrangement uses TRBV28 and TRBJ1-5; no clear D. CDR1 and CDR2 (germline): MDHEN, SYDVKM. V was trimmed by 2 bases and J by 0 bases, leaving 11 bases between them. The CDR3 runs 16 residues. DNA for the CDR3: TGTGCCAGCAGTTTAGTGGGAGAATATAGCAATCAGCCCCAGCATTTT. Residues: CASSLVGEYSNQPQHF.

The chain is built from TRBV27 and TRBJ1-2; perhaps TRBD1 as D (6 bases). Germline CDR1 MNHEY, CDR2 SMNVEV (reference sequence). This CDR3 is 12 amino acids long. The V end was cut by 6 bases, the J end by 4 bases, with 9 bases between. CDR3 protein: CASRKQGYGYTF. The CDR3 bases are TGTGCCAGCAGAAAACAGGGCTATGGCTACACCTTC.

This rearrangement joins TRBV2 to TRBJ2-1, with D possibly TRBD2 on 7 matching bases. V was pared by 11 bases and J by 6 bases, with 20 bases between. The CDR3 is 14 amino acids. Germline-derived CDR1 and CDR2 are SNHLY and FYNNEI. DNA of the CDR3: TGTGCCGCGCCAGGAGGGAGGGACACCAATGAGCAGTTCTTC. Its translation is CAAPGGRDTNEQFF.

V is TRBV4-1 and J is TRBJ1-4, with D tentatively TRBD1 (6 bases). The CDR3 is 17 residues long. Germline assignment: CDR1 MGHRA and CDR2 YSYEKL. V was pared by 2 bases and J by 3 bases, with 16 bases between. In DNA, the CDR3 is TGCGCCAGCAGCCAATCTGAATCCAGGGGTGCTAATGAAAAACTGTTTTTT. This translates into CASSQSESRGANEKLFF.

The count of this clone is one. The V gene is TRBV4-2, the J gene TRBJ2-5; D is unclear. The assigned J gene may be wrong: the sequence end matches TRBJ2-7 better. The germline V gene encodes CDR1 LGHNA and CDR2 YNFKEQ. The CDR3 is 14 residues long. CDR3 in amino acids: CASSQDMEYGEQYF. The CDR3 nucleotides are TGTGCCAGCAGCCAAGATATGGAGTACGGCGAGCAGTACTTC.

The genes are TRBV18 and TRBJ2-1; the match to TRBD2 covers 9 bases. V lost 0 bases and J lost 4; bases outside the gene matches: 4. The germline CDR1 and CDR2 sequences are KGHSH and LQKENI. This CDR3 has 16 residues. CDR3 protein: CASSPPASGDYNEQFF. The CDR3 nucleotides are TGTGCCAGCTCACCACCGGCTAGCGGGGATTACAATGAGCAGTTCTTC.

There are a few counts of this clone. This rearrangement joins TRBV30 to TRBJ1-3, with D uncertain. Germline CDR1 GTSNPN, CDR2 SVGIG (reference sequence). This CDR3 spans 12 amino acids. CDR3 in DNA: TGTGCTTACGGTTACTCTGGAAACACCATATATTTT. Translated, it gives CAYGYSGNTIYF. Full variable domain (missing parts from reference TRBV30 and TRBJ1-3): SQTIHQWPATLVQPVGSPLSLECTVEGTSNPNLYWYRQAAGRGLQLLFYSVGIGQISSEVPQNLSASRPQDRQFILSSKKLLLSDSGFYLCAYGYSGNTIYFGEGSWLTVV.

In DNA, the CDR3 is TGTGCCAGCAGCGACAGGGGTGACACTGAAGCTTTCTTT. Encoded protein: CASSDRGDTEAFF. The rearrangement joins TRBV27 to TRBJ1-1, with 8 bases identical to TRBD1. V dropped 6 bases and J dropped 3; count of bases not matched to a gene: 3. The V gene's germline CDR1 is MNHEY and CDR2 SMNVEV (reference sequence). This CDR3 has 13 residues.

The genes are TRBV5-1 and TRBJ2-7; D not resolved. Germline V gene lookup returns CDR1 SGHRS and CDR2 YFSETQ. The CDR3 extends over 17 amino acids. V lost 2 bases and J lost 0, with 18 bases in between. The CDR3 region is CASSLNSLGTSSYEQYF. In DNA, the CDR3 is TGCGCCAGCAGCTTAAACTCGCTAGGAACATCCTCCTACGAGCAGTACTTC.